This paragraph reports one T cell receptor beta chain. Its antigen remains unidentified. This entry comes from a study of T cell clones after liver transplantation. Study information: Three of eight recipients were HCV-positive; others had non-autoimmune, non-viral indications. Notes on the study in general: These preliminary findings come from unstandardized post-transplant sampling times. The donor-reactive repertoire was only partly measurable in a couple of subjects, lacking donor cells.

V shed 2 bases and J shed 7 bases, with 3 bases lying between them. Per the germline V gene, CDR1 is MNHEY and CDR2 is SVGAGI. The CDR3 totals 11 residues. Some clones are missing from TCRdb's copy, which holds only in-frame ones; the method was immunoSEQ multiplex PCR. The data hold fewer than 85,000 clones, with approximately 82% observed a single time. Sequencing was performed on CD4+ T cells from blood, taken at the 22-month timepoint. The chain joins TRBV6-5 to TRBJ2-1; D is uncertain. The sequence was obtained from a human patient who received a liver transplant. Some T cells may possibly be graft donor cells. The CDR3 coding sequence is TGTGCCAGCAGTTACGGGAATGAGCAGTTCTTC. It codes for CASSYGNEQFF.